The 9 T cell receptor beta chains below all came from one sample that was sequenced in a study of blood T cell repertoires in COVID-19. The data were produced by immunoSEQ multiplex PCR, yet TCRdb's version contains in-frame clones alone and is incomplete. The sample lists more than 65,000 clones, 70% to 80% occurring once. The sequencing sample was made of peripheral blood. The origin of the receptors is an older woman with acute or convalescent COVID-19.

The chain employs TRBV24-1 and TRBJ2-1; weak D call: TRBD2 (5 bases). Germline V CDR1 and CDR2: KGHDR, SFDVKD. V lost 7 bases and J 9 bases, leaving 21 bases between the germline ends. The CDR3 covers 15 residues. CDR3 sequence (DNA): TGTGCCACCAGCGAACGGGGTCGGGTTAATTCTGAGCAGTTCTTC. Protein product: CATSERGRVNSEQFF.

The chain uses TRBV14 and TRBJ1-1, with 8 bases identical to TRBD1. Germline V lookup: CDR1 SGHDN, CDR2 FVKESK. The length of the CDR3 is 13 residues. Unmatched junction bases numbered 2, after V lost 0 bases and J lost 8 bases. The CDR3 spells CASSQDRGREAFF. DNA of the CDR3: TGTGCCAGCAGCCAAGACAGGGGGCGAGAAGCTTTCTTT.

V gene TRBV30 combines with J gene TRBJ2-3; 9 bases agree with TRBD1. The CDR3 sequence is 15 residues long. Germline V gene data show CDR1 as GTSNPN and CDR2 as SVGIG (reference sequence). V gave up 4 bases and J gave up 5 bases; unmatched junction bases: 10. Here the CDR3 DNA reads TGTGCCTGGAATGGACAGGGGTCTGGTGGAGATACGCAGTATTTT. Translating gives CAWNGQGSGGDTQYF.

The chain combines TRBV6-2 or TRBV6-3 with TRBJ1-1; the D is unclear. Germline V gene lookup returns CDR1 MNHEY and CDR2 SVGEGT. The CDR3 covers 17 residues. Trimming took 2 bases from V and 0 from J, leaving 16 bases between them. The CDR3 region is CASSYPSGRTMNTEAFF. For the CDR3, the DNA is TGTGCCAGCAGTTACCCGAGTGGGAGAACTATGAACACTGAAGCTTTCTTT.

Here the CDR3 DNA reads TGTGCCAGCAGTTTCCTAACAGGGGCCTATGGCTACACCTTC. Translation gives CASSFLTGAYGYTF. This sequence joins TRBV6-5 and TRBJ1-2, with TRBD1 identical over 7 bases. Trimming took 4 bases from V and 4 from J; bases not matched to a gene: 6. The CDR3 spans 14 residues. Germline V CDR1 and CDR2: MNHEY, SVGAGI.

The chain couples TRBV12-5 to TRBJ1-1; perhaps TRBD1 as D (6 bases). V was shortened by 0 bases and J by 0 bases, with 14 bases between the two germline ends. This CDR3 spans 17 amino acids. Per germline, CDR1 LGHNT and CDR2 FRNRAP. The CDR3 sequence: CASGLVLNRELNTEAFF. The DNA of the CDR3 is TGTGCTAGTGGTTTGGTACTGAACAGGGAGTTGAACACTGAAGCTTTCTTT.

The chain links TRBV4-2 to TRBJ1-1; no definite D call. The V end was cut by 3 bases, the J end by 4 bases, with 12 bases between. Germline assignment: CDR1 LGHNA and CDR2 YNFKEQ. This CDR3 region has 14 residues. CDR3 protein: CASSHPGVGTEAFF. The CDR3, as DNA: TGTGCCAGCAGCCACCCCGGGGTGGGCACTGAAGCTTTCTTT.

This chain links TRBV30 with TRBJ1-3; 11 bases align to TRBD1. Germline CDR1 and CDR2: GTSNPN and SVGIG (reference sequence). With V trimmed by 2 bases and J by 3 bases, 3 bases remained unmatched. This CDR3 region has 15 residues. The CDR3 reads CAWSSGQGVGNTIYF. For the CDR3, the DNA is TGTGCCTGGAGTTCGGGACAGGGGGTTGGAAACACCATATATTTT.

This clone was picked up a small number of times. The chain combines TRBV28 with TRBJ1-5; D is ambiguous. V lost 4 bases to trimming and J lost 8 bases, with 15 bases between them. Per germline, CDR1 MDHEN and CDR2 SYDVKM. This CDR3 contains 14 residues. CDR3 sequence reads: CASSYIGLFKPQHF. Here the CDR3 DNA reads TGTGCCAGCAGTTACATCGGACTCTTTAAGCCCCAGCATTTT.